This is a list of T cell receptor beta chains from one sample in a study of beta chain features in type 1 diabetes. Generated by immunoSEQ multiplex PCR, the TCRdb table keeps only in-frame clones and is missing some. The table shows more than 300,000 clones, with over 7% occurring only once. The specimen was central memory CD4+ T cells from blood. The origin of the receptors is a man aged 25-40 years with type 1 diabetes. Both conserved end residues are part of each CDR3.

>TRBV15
CATSRELTGGHEQYF
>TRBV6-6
CASSYSFRGVLFF
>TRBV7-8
CASSLGPTGDWQYF
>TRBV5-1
CASSPSRGDEQFF
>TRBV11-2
CASSLGRSPYEQYF
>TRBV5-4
CASSLGGGATDTQYF
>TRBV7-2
CASSLVGGETQYF
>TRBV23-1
CASSLDRGPYEQYF
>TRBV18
CASSPTRQGGTEAFF
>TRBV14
CASSQDWGNKQFF
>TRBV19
CASSIDRWTGVNEQFF
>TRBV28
CASSSGQLTTNEQFF
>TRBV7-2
CASSTGLEPETQYF
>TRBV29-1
CSVGEGGAGTDTQYF
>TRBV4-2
CASSQVGQSTDTQYF
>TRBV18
CASSSGTSGGAEQFF
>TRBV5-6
CASSSQLRWTEAFF
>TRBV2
CASSDPPRDTQYF
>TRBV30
CAWDSGGSSYNEQFF
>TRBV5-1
CASSMGQGTYNEQFF
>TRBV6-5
CASSLGQGNTEAFF
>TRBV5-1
CASSSAPWRGGTQLPGELFF
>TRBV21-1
CASSRRPTPEQYF
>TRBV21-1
CASNPRAANTEAFF
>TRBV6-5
CASSYLTGTLSYEQYF
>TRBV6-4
CASSEIARDTQYF
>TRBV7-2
CASSLVSRTSYGYTF
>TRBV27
CASSLLLQGGDEQFF
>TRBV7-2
CASSRLTSPNEQFF
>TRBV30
CAWSESWLAHNEKLFF
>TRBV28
CASSYRGGIGETQYF
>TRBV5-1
CASSLQGTDNSPLHF
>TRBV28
CASSLEVKAFF
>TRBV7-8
CASSLMDLPGYGYTF